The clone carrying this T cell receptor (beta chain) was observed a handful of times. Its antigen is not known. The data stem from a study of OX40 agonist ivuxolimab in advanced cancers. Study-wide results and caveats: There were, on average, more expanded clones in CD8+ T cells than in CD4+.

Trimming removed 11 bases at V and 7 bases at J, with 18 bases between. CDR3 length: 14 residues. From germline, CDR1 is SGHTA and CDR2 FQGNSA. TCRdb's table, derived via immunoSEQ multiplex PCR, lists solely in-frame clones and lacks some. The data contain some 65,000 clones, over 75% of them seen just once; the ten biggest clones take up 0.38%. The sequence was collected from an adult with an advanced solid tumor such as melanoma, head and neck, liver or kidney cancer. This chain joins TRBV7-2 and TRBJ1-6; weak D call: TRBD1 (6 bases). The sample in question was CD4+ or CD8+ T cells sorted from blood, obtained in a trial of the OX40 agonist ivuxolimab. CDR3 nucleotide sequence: TGTGCCGGAGGGGGGGCGCGATGGAATTCACCCCTCCACTTT. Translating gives CAGGGARWNSPLHF.